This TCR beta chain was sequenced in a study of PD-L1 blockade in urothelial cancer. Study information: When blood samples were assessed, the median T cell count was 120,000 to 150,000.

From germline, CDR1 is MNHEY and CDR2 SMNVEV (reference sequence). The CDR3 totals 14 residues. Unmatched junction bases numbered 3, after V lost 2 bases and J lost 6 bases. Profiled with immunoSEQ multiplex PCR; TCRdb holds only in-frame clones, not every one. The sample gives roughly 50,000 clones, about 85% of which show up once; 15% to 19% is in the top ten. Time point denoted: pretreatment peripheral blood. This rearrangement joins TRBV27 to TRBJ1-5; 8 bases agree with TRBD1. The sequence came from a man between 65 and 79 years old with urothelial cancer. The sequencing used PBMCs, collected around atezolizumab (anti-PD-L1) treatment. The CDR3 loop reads CASSLQGARQPQHF. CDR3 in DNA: TGTGCCAGCAGTTTACAGGGGGCGCGTCAGCCCCAGCATTTT.